The 27 T cell receptor beta chains presented below share a single source sample, sequenced in a study of human T cells and chemical hapten exposure. Described time point: patch test 2, 6 weeks after DPC sensitization. Sample treatment: therapeutic diphenylcyclopropenone sensitization with weekly scalp DPC. In TCRdb, the RACE reads were re-called with MiXCR into one record per CDR3 protein. Of tens of thousands of distinct CDR3 sequences in the sample, more than 9.5% are singletons; the top ten hold about 2%. The sample in question was whole blood, obtained in connection with sensitization to the hapten diphenylcyclopropenone (DPC). These receptors were taken from a man aged 35-49 years with alopecia areata. Some clones in this sample may be carry-over from other donors' samples.

This rearrangement joins TRBV4-3 to TRBJ1-4, with D unresolved. This CDR3 has 15 amino acids. V shed 0 bases and J shed 8 bases, with 13 bases lying between them. CDR1 is LGHNA, CDR2 YSLEER, per germline. CDR3 bases: TGCGCCAGCAGCCAAGAATTCACCAGAAACGAAAAACTGTTTTTT. Protein product: CASSQEFTRNEKLFF.

This chain uses TRBV7-2 with TRBJ2-3, with D unresolved. Per the germline V gene, CDR1 is SGHTA and CDR2 is FQGNSA. This CDR3 contains 13 residues. Between the trimmed V and J ends, which lost 1 base and 1 base, there was a span of 3 bases. The CDR3 DNA reads TGTGCCAGCAGCTTAGACGGCACAGATACGCAGTATTTT. It codes for CASSLDGTDTQYF.

The rearrangement joins TRBV3-1 to TRBJ2-5, with D possibly matching TRBD2 (5 bases). The CDR3 is 14 residues long. The ends were cut back, 4 bases at V and 1 base at J, with 10 bases in the middle. Germline CDR1 LGHDT, CDR2 YNNKEL (reference sequence). The CDR3 sequence is CASSLGLRQETQYF. CDR3 coding DNA: TGTGCCAGCAGCCTCGGACTTCGCCAAGAGACCCAGTACTTC.

This chain connects TRBV12-3 or TRBV12-4 to TRBJ2-5; the D is unclear. V lost 4 bases, J lost 1 base, and 4 bases lay in between. The CDR3 covers 12 residues. CDR3 in amino acids: CASSYFQETQYF. CDR3 bases: TGTGCCAGCAGTTACTTCCAAGAGACCCAGTACTTC.

V is TRBV29-1 and J is TRBJ2-2, with TRBD2 identical over 9 bases. This CDR3 is built from 14 residues. Losses at the gene ends were 7 bases for V and 1 base for J; bases not matched to a gene: 4. Germline values: CDR1 SQVTM, CDR2 ANQGSEA. The CDR3 is CSAWTSENTGELFF. CDR3 DNA: TGCAGCGCCTGGACTAGCGAGAACACCGGGGAGCTGTTTTTT.

This clonotype occurred many times. The chain couples TRBV28 to TRBJ1-5, with D maybe TRBD1 (6 bases). The CDR3 sequence is 13 residues long. Trimming cost V 8 bases and J 3 bases, with 11 bases left between them. Germline assignment: CDR1 MDHEN and CDR2 SYDVKM. DNA of the CDR3: TGTGCCAGCTCTGGACAGCTCAATCAGCCCCAGCATTTT. Translation: CASSGQLNQPQHF.

This chain connects TRBV29-1 to TRBJ1-1; 7 bases line up with TRBD1. The germline gives CDR1 SQVTM, CDR2 ANQGSEA. The CDR3 extends over 14 amino acids. With V trimmed by 4 bases and J by 4 bases, 9 bases remained unmatched. The chain's CDR3 is CSVVPTGWTTEAFF. DNA for the CDR3: TGCAGCGTTGTACCGACAGGGTGGACCACTGAAGCTTTCTTT.

On this clonotype itself: At one end the junction does not follow the germline gene, possibly because of a read error. This chain joins TRBV29-1 and TRBJ1-4; unclear D gene. Germline CDR1 reads SQVTM; CDR2 reads ANQGSEA. The CDR3 loop spans 14 amino acids. The CDR3 here is CRVELRGSREKLFF. The CDR3 DNA reads as TGCAGAGTTGAACTCCGGGGATCACGGGAAAAACTGTTTTTT.

The chain links TRBV20-1 to TRBJ2-3; 8 bases line up with TRBD2. From germline, CDR1 is DFQATT and CDR2 SNEGSKA (reference sequence). The CDR3 extends over 12 amino acids. CDR3 in amino acids: CRLTSGTDTQYF. The CDR3, as DNA: TGCAGACTGACTAGCGGCACAGATACGCAGTATTTT.

The rearrangement joins TRBV3-1 to TRBJ2-1; 14 bases are shared with TRBD2. The CDR3 consists of 15 residues. CDR1 and CDR2 (germline): LGHDT, YNNKEL (reference sequence). The V segment lost 5 bases and the J segment 7 bases; nucleotides outside the gene matches: 4. This CDR3 reads CASSLGLAGANEQFF. The CDR3 bases are TGTGCCAGCAGCTTGGGACTAGCGGGAGCAAATGAGCAGTTCTTC.

The CDR3 spells CASSLTGLDESYEQYF. The CDR3 DNA sequence: TGTGCCAGCAGCCTTACAGGCCTGGACGAATCCTACGAGCAGTACTTC. The genes are TRBV27 and TRBJ2-7, with D maybe TRBD1 (5 bases). The CDR3 runs 16 residues. The V and J ends lost 6 bases and 1 base respectively, with 19 bases between them. The germline V gene encodes CDR1 MNHEY and CDR2 SMNVEV (reference sequence).

This clonotype was seen a few times. The chain combines TRBV25-1 with TRBJ2-3; weak D call: TRBD2 (6 bases). Per germline, CDR1 MGHDK and CDR2 SYGVNS. The CDR3 is 15 residues long. The germline V and J ends were trimmed by 7 bases and 3 bases, with 17 bases remaining between them. The CDR3 reads CASKNVGTDTDTQYF. CDR3 coding DNA: TGTGCCAGCAAAAATGTAGGGACTGATACAGATACGCAGTATTTT.

This clonotype has just a few counts. V gene TRBV7-2 combines with J gene TRBJ1-1; D might be TRBD1 (6 bases). This CDR3 has 16 amino acids. Trimming stripped 5 bases from V and 0 bases from J, with 16 bases between. Germline lookup yields CDR1 SGHTA and CDR2 FQGNSA. The CDR3 spells CASSRVGAGLNTEAFF. For the CDR3, the DNA is TGTGCCAGCAGCCGCGTGGGGGCAGGTCTGAACACTGAAGCTTTCTTT. The complete variable domain, with remaining parts taken from reference TRBV7-2 and TRBJ1-1, reads GAGVSQSPSNKVTEKGKDVELRCDPISGHTALYWYRQSLGQGLEFLIYFQGNSAPDKSGLPSDRFSAERTGGSVSTLTIQRTQQEDSAVYLCASSRVGAGLNTEAFFGQGTRLTVV.

The rearrangement joins TRBV6-2 or TRBV6-3 to TRBJ1-5; 10 bases match TRBD1. CDR3 size: 13 residues. Per germline, CDR1 MNHEY and CDR2 SVGEGT. Germline trimming cut 8 bases from V and 5 bases from J; bases unmatched to any gene: 3. CDR3 nucleotides: TGTGCCAGCCGGACAGGGGGGGATCAGCCCCAGCATTTT. Protein sequence: CASRTGGDQPQHF.

This clonotype was recorded at least ten times. The genes are TRBV5-1 and TRBJ2-3; D is unclear. The CDR3 is made up of 12 amino acids. Trimming stripped 5 bases from V and 2 bases from J, with 6 bases between. CDR1 SGHRS and CDR2 YFSETQ come from the germline V gene. The CDR3 loop is CASSESTDTQYF. The CDR3 DNA follows: TGCGCCAGCAGTGAGTCCACAGATACGCAGTATTTT.

Ten or more counts support this clonotype. The chain combines TRBV7-8 with TRBJ2-5; D may be TRBD2 (6 bases). Per the germline V gene, CDR1 is SGHVS and CDR2 is FQNEAQ. The CDR3 sequence is 16 residues long. V was trimmed by 5 bases and J by 0 bases, leaving 16 bases between them. The CDR3: CASSIRDWRNQETQYF. The CDR3 nucleotides are TGTGCCAGCAGCATCCGGGACTGGAGAAACCAAGAGACCCAGTACTTC. Full variable domain (remainder filled in from reference TRBV7-8 and TRBJ2-5): GAGVSQSPRYKVAKRGQDVALRCDPISGHVSLFWYQQALGQGPEFLTYFQNEAQLDKSGLPSDRFFAERPEGSVSTLKIQRTQQEDSAVYLCASSIRDWRNQETQYFGPGTRLLVL.

This clonotype occurred many times. V is TRBV20-1 and J is TRBJ2-7; D may be TRBD1 or TRBD2 (6 bases each). Per the germline V gene, CDR1 is DFQATT and CDR2 is SNEGSKA (reference sequence). The length of the CDR3 is 14 residues. Between the trimmed V and J ends, which lost 3 bases and 4 bases, there was a span of 16 bases. For the CDR3, the DNA is TGCAGTGCTAGGTGGAGGGAGAGGGGGTACGAGCAGTACTTC. Translating gives CSARWRERGYEQYF.

The chain carries TRBV27 and TRBJ1-5; D uncertain. Deletions cut 2 bases from V and 0 bases from J, with 5 bases between. The CDR3 runs to 14 residues. The germline CDR1 and CDR2 sequences are MNHEY and SMNVEV (reference sequence). The CDR3 bases are TGTGCCAGCAGTTTAGGATATAGCAATCAGCCCCAGCATTTT. As protein: CASSLGYSNQPQHF.

The gene calls are TRBV6-5 and TRBJ2-1, with 12 nucleotides matching TRBD2. V lost 5 bases, J lost 7 bases, and 6 bases stayed unmatched. The CDR3 sequence is 15 residues long. Germline CDR1 reads MNHEY; CDR2 reads SVGAGI. CDR3 protein: CASSVTSGRGNEQFF. Here the CDR3 DNA reads TGTGCCAGCAGTGTGACTAGCGGGAGAGGAAATGAGCAGTTCTTC.

The chain has TRBV7-2 and TRBJ2-3, with 12 bases that match TRBD2. J was trimmed by 5 bases and V by 4 bases; bases with no gene match: 1. The CDR3 spans 14 residues. Germline lookup yields CDR1 SGHTA and CDR2 FQGNSA. CDR3 coding DNA: TGTGCCAGCAGCTCGGGACTAGCGGGAGATACGCAGTATTTT. Amino acid sequence: CASSSGLAGDTQYF.

This chain links TRBV24-1 with TRBJ2-7, with 7 bases identical to TRBD1. The CDR3 loop spans 13 amino acids. J lost 2 bases, V lost 9 bases, and 6 bases had no gene match. Germline V gene lookup returns CDR1 KGHDR and CDR2 SFDVKD. For the CDR3, the DNA is TGTGCCACCGCGAAACAGGGGACCTACGAGCAGTACTTC. It yields the protein CATAKQGTYEQYF.

This clonotype was observed many times. The V gene is TRBV5-1, the J gene TRBJ1-6; D is undetermined. Trimming stripped 1 base from V and 9 bases from J, with 20 bases between. In germline, CDR1 is SGHRS, CDR2 YFSETQ. The CDR3 has 17 amino acids. CDR3 bases: TGCGCCAGCAGCTTGTTTGCGGGCAGTGGTGAGAGTTCACCCCTCCACTTT. It codes for CASSLFAGSGESSPLHF.

The chain is built from TRBV10-3 and TRBJ1-2; tentative D call: TRBD1 (5 bases). CDR1 is ENHRY and CDR2 is SYGVKD in the germline V gene. V was clipped by 9 bases and J by 4 bases, with 15 bases between them. This CDR3 spans 13 amino acids. The CDR3 loop is CAIRDSGTYGYTF. Here the CDR3 DNA reads TGTGCCATAAGGGACTCGGGAACCTATGGCTACACCTTC.

In its sample, this clonotype was seen many times. The rearrangement uses TRBV21-1 and TRBJ2-3. TRBV21-1 is classified as a pseudogene. The length of the CDR3 is 17 residues. The CDR3 is CATHTDWVKRKSGTQYF. The CDR3 DNA reads TGTGCCACTCACACTGATTGGGTAAAGAGGAAGTCTGGTACGCAGTATTTT.

There are a few counts of this clonotype. The chain is built from TRBV6-5 and TRBJ2-3; D may correspond to TRBD1 or TRBD2 (7 bases each). V lost 0 bases, J lost 5 bases, and 9 bases lay in between. The germline gives CDR1 MNHEY, CDR2 SVGAGI. The CDR3 loop spans 14 amino acids. The CDR3 protein is CASSYSRGGDTQYF. CDR3 bases: TGTGCCAGCAGTTACTCCAGGGGGGGAGATACGCAGTATTTT.

In this sample, this clonotype turned up a few times. The chain joins TRBV6-6 to TRBJ1-5, with TRBD1 identical over 8 bases. The CDR3 contains 14 residues. V trimming: 5 bases; J trimming: 2 bases; junction bases outside the gene matches: 2. Germline assignment: CDR1 MNHNY and CDR2 SVGAGI (reference sequence). CDR3 nucleotides: TGTGCCAGCAGTCAGGGGGCAGGCAATCAGCCCCAGCATTTT. It translates to CASSQGAGNQPQHF.

This clonotype was counted at least ten times. This chain connects TRBV7-2 to TRBJ2-7, with unresolved D. Germline V lookup: CDR1 SGHTA, CDR2 FQGNSA. This CDR3 spans 12 amino acids. V was shortened by 3 bases and J by 0 bases, with 3 bases between the two germline ends. CDR3 in amino acids: CASSFSSYEQYF. The CDR3 DNA follows: TGTGCCAGCAGCTTCAGCTCCTACGAGCAGTACTTC. The full variable domain, rest sourced from reference TRBV7-2 and TRBJ2-7, is GAGVSQSPSNKVTEKGKDVELRCDPISGHTALYWYRQSLGQGLEFLIYFQGNSAPDKSGLPSDRFSAERTGGSVSTLTIQRTQQEDSAVYLCASSFSSYEQYFGPGTRLTVT.